Sequencing of this T cell receptor beta chain was carried out in a study of T cell changes during pregnancy in multiple sclerosis (dated by TCRdb to about 2019). Notes on the research overall: Changes in the T cell repertoire over the course of pregnancy were examined in this study in women with multiple sclerosis.

Libraries were made using the immunoSEQ multiplex PCR assay. Held by TCRdb, this immuneACCESS table contains in-frame sequences only and omits some clones. Under half of the omission traces to an unresolved V gene where checked; the cause of the rest is unknown. This sample has about 38,000 clones in its table, and more than 85% of those were observed once. Over 10% of the sample is taken by the ten largest. There are a few counts of this clone. Its recognized antigen is unknown. No much larger clone exists at a distance of one base, and base qualities are not known. Including the terminal cysteine and phenylalanine, the CDR3 comprises 15 residues. Only the CDR3 part of the read is kept: 45 bases, read in frame from the first base. Trimming removed 0 bases from V and 6 bases from J, leaving 12 bases between the germline ends. CDR1 and CDR2 were assigned from the germline V gene as MGHRA and YSYEKL.

Recombination connected TRBV4-1 to TRBJ1-5; matching of 5 bases hints at TRBD1 as the D gene. This specimen was CD8+ T cells from peripheral blood mononuclear cells, taken after pregnancy. The clonotype was recovered from a female donor with multiple sclerosis, enrolled in a pregnancy study. At the DNA level, the sequence is TGCGCCAGCAGCCAAGAACTAAGGGGCAGTCAGCCCCAGCATTTT. The encoded protein is CASSQELRGSQPQHF.